The rows below give T cell receptor beta chains drawn from one sample of a study of blood T cell repertoires in COVID-19. Method: immunoSEQ multiplex PCR; TCRdb's copy keeps in-frame clones and lacks some. The sample carries a few hundred thousand clones, around 86% recorded once. Sequenced material: PBMCs or T cells enriched from blood (not recorded which). All receptors come from a young man in a cohort exposed to, infected with or recovered from COVID-19 (not recorded which). The CDR3 runs from the conserved cysteine through the conserved F or W. A D gene is named only where the DNA matches it firmly. Not all rows give a size; the values are once, few, many and, for expanded clones, a class.

.	TRBV6-5	TRBJ2-7	.	TGTGCCAGCAGAAGCGTATACGAGCAGTACTTC	CASRSVYEQYF
TRBD2	TRBV7-2	TRBJ2-3	.	TGTGCCAGCAGCTTTAACAGGTTCGGGACTAGCGGGAGGGCAGATACGCAGTATTTT	CASSFNRFGTSGRADTQYF
.	TRBV4-3	TRBJ2-3	once	TGCGCCAGCAGCCAAGCCGAGATTCAGGGGTTGGGCACAGATACGCAGTATTTT	CASSQAEIQGLGTDTQYF
TRBD1	TRBV27	TRBJ2-5	.	TGTGCCAGCAGTGCGGCTCGGGACAGGGAAGAGACCCAGTACTTC	CASSAARDREETQYF
TRBD1	TRBV7-2	TRBJ2-6	.	TGTGCCAGCAGCCCCCTGACAGGGGGGCCGTTCGGGGCCAACGTCCTGACTTTC	CASSPLTGGPFGANVLTF
.	TRBV12-3/TRBV12-4	TRBJ2-2	.	TGTGCCAGCAGCGCTGAAGGGGCCGGGGAGCTGTTTTTT	CASSAEGAGELFF
.	TRBV27	TRBJ1-1	.	TGTGCCAGCAGGGTTCGAAACAGACCCGGAAAAGACACTGAAGCTTTCTTT	CASRVRNRPGKDTEAFF
TRBD2	TRBV7-2	TRBJ2-7	.	TGTGCCAGCAGCTTACGTCCCAGCGGGAGGCGTGACGAGCAGTACTTC	CASSLRPSGRRDEQYF
.	TRBV27	TRBJ2-4	.	TGTGCCAGCAGTTCTTCCGGGACTGCGAGAATTCAGTACTTC	CASSSSGTARIQYF
TRBD2	TRBV4-2	TRBJ2-1	.	TGTGCCAGCAGCCAAGGTGGCCTAGCGGAGGCCATGGGACGCTCCTACAATGAGCAGTTCTTC	CASSQGGLAEAMGRSYNEQFF
.	TRBV3-1/TRBV3-2	TRBJ1-4	once	TGTGCCAGCAGTAGGGGTTGGGGTGAAAAACTGTTTTTT	CASSRGWGEKLFF
TRBD1	TRBV5-1	TRBJ1-5	.	TGCGCCAGCAGGGAGGGGGCCGGCAATCAGCCCCAGCATTTT	CASREGAGNQPQHF
.	TRBV20-1	TRBJ2-5	.	TGCAGTGCTAGTCTGACAGGCCCGGGAGAGACCCAGTACTTC	CSASLTGPGETQYF
TRBD1	TRBV28	TRBJ1-5	.	TGTGCCAGCAGCTTGGCCGGACAGGAACGTCAGCCCCAGCATTTT	CASSLAGQERQPQHF
.	TRBV19	TRBJ1-1	.	TGTGCCAGTAGTATCGTCGGACAGCTGAACACTGAAGCTTTCTTT	CASSIVGQLNTEAFF
.	TRBV6-2/TRBV6-3	TRBJ1-4	.	TGTGCCAGCAGCCCGCCTCGCGGGTTCTCAACTAATGAAAAACTGTTTTTT	CASSPPRGFSTNEKLFF
TRBD1	TRBV5-6	TRBJ1-4	few	TGTGCCAGCAGCTTGGCCCGGGACAGGGGGATCGGGTCTAATGAAAAACTGTTTTTT	CASSLARDRGIGSNEKLFF
.	TRBV5-1	TRBJ2-3	.	TGCGCCAGCAGCTTGGCCACTAGCTTCACAGATACGCAGTATTTT	CASSLATSFTDTQYF
.	TRBV12-3/TRBV12-4	TRBJ1-4	.	TGTGCCAGCCTAACGGTTGGAGGAGAAAAACTGTTTTTT	CASLTVGGEKLFF
TRBD1	TRBV18	TRBJ1-1	.	TGTGCCAGCTCACCACGACAGGGTATCACTGAAGCTTTCTTT	CASSPRQGITEAFF
TRBD1	TRBV2	TRBJ2-1	.	TGTGCCAGCAGAGAGACAGGGGATGAGCAGTTCTTC	CASRETGDEQFF
TRBD2	TRBV9	TRBJ2-2	.	TGTGCCAGCAGCGTAACGGGAGGAGTAGCCGGGGAGCTGTTTTTT	CASSVTGGVAGELFF
TRBD1	TRBV6-2/TRBV6-3	TRBJ1-2	.	TGTGCCAGCAGTTACTCGGAGGGGGCGTCGGGCTATGGCTACACCTTC	CASSYSEGASGYGYTF
.	TRBV28	TRBJ1-1	.	TGTGCCAGCACGTTAAACAGGGCCACTGAAGCTTTCTTT	CASTLNRATEAFF
TRBD1	TRBV3-1/TRBV3-2	TRBJ2-3	.	TGTGCCAGCAGCCCCAAGGGACAGGGAGGAGCAGATACGCAGTATTTT	CASSPKGQGGADTQYF
TRBD2	TRBV19	TRBJ2-1	.	TGTGCCAGTAGTATGGGGACTAGACGCGGTAATGAGCAGTTCTTC	CASSMGTRRGNEQFF
TRBD1	TRBV14	TRBJ1-2	.	TGTGCCAGCAGCCAAGAAAGAGCGACCGGGACAGGGGAGGACTATGGCTACACCTTC	CASSQERATGTGEDYGYTF
.	TRBV12-3/TRBV12-4	TRBJ1-1	.	TGTGCCAGCAGTCCCGGGAGGAACACTGAAGCTTTCTTT	CASSPGRNTEAFF
.	TRBV7-6	TRBJ1-1	few	TGTGCCAGCACCAGGGACATTAACACTGAAGCTTTCTTT	CASTRDINTEAFF
.	TRBV11-2	TRBJ2-3	.	TGTGCCAGCAGGCGCCCAGGGTCCTCCACAGATACGCAGTATTTT	CASRRPGSSTDTQYF
.	TRBV28	TRBJ2-7	.	TGTGCCAGCAGTCCGTCGTCCTACGAGCAGTACTTC	CASSPSSYEQYF
.	TRBV6-5	TRBJ2-7	.	TGTGCCACCCGGGGGACGGCCCCCGGGCAGTACTTC	CATRGTAPGQYF
.	TRBV29-1	TRBJ2-3	once	TGCAGCGTTCTTTTTCCGGGAACAGATACGCAGTATTTT	CSVLFPGTDTQYF